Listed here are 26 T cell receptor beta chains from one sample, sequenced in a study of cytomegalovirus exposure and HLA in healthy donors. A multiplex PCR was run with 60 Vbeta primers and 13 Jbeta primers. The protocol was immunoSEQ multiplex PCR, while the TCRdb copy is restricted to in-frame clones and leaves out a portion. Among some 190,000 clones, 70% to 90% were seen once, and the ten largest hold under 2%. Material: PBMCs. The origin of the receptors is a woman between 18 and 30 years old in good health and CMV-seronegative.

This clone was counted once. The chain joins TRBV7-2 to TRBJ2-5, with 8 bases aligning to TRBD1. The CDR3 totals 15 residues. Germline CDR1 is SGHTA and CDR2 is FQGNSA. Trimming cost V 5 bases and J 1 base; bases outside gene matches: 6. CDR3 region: CASSLRTGSQETQYF. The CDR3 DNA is TGTGCCAGCAGCCTCCGGACAGGGTCCCAAGAGACCCAGTACTTC.

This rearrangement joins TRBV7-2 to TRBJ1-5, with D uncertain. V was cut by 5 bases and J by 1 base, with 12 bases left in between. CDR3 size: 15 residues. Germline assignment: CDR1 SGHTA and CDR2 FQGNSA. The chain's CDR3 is CASSLRSGSNQPQHF. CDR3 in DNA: TGTGCCAGCAGCCTGAGATCCGGGAGCAATCAGCCCCAGCATTTT.

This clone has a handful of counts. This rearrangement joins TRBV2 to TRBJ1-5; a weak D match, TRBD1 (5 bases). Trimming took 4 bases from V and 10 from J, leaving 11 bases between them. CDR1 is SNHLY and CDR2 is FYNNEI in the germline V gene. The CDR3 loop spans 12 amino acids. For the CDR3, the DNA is TGTGCCAGCAGTGGCACAGGAAATCCCCAGCATTTT. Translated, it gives CASSGTGNPQHF.

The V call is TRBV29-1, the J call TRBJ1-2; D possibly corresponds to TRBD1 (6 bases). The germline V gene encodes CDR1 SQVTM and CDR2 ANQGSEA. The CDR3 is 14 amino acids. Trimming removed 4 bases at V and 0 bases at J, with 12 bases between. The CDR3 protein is CSVGNRVSNYGYTF. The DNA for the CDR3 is TGCAGCGTTGGCAACAGGGTTTCTAACTATGGCTACACCTTC. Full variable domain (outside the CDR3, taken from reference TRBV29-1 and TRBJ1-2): SAVISQKPSRDICQRGTSLTIQCQVDSQVTMMFWYRQQPGQSLTLIATANQGSEATYESGFVIDKFPISRPNLTFSTLTVSNMSPEDSSIYLCSVGNRVSNYGYTFGSGTRLTVV.

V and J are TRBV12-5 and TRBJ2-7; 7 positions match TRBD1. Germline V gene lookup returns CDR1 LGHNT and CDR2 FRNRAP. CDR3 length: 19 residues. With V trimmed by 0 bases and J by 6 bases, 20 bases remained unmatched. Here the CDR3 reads CASGLVNIMIRGRWGEQYF. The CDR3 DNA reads TGTGCTAGTGGTTTGGTAAATATCATGATAAGGGGGCGGTGGGGCGAGCAGTACTTC.

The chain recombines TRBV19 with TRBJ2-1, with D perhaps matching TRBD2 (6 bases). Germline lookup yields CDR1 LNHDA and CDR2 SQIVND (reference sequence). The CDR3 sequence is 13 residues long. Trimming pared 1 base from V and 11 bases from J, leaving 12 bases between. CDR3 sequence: CASSIGGTPKQFF. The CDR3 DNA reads TGTGCCAGTAGTATAGGTGGGACTCCCAAGCAGTTCTTC.

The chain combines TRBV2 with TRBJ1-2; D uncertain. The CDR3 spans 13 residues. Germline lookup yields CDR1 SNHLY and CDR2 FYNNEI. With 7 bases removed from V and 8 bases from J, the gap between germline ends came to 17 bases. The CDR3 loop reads CASTIKGGGGYTF. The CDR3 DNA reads TGTGCCAGCACCATAAAAGGCGGAGGAGGCTACACCTTC.

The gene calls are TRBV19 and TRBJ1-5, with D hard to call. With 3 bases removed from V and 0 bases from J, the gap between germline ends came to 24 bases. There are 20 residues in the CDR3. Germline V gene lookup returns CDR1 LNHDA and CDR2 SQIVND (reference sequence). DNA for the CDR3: TGTGCCAGTAGTATGAGGGATGTGGGGATAGTTGCTGTTAGCAATCAGCCCCAGCATTTT. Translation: CASSMRDVGIVAVSNQPQHF.

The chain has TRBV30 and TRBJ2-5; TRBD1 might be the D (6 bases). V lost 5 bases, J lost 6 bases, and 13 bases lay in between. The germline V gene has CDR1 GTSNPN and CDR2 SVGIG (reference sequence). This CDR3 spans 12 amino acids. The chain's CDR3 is CAWDRSGQTQYF. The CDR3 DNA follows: TGTGCCTGGGACAGGTCGGGCCAGACCCAGTACTTC.

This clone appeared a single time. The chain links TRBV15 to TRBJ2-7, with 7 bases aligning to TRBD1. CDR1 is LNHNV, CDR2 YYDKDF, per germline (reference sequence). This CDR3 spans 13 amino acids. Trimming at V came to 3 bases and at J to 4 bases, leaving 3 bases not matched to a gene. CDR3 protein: CATSRGTVYEQYF. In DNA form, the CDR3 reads TGTGCCACCAGCAGGGGGACAGTATACGAGCAGTACTTC.

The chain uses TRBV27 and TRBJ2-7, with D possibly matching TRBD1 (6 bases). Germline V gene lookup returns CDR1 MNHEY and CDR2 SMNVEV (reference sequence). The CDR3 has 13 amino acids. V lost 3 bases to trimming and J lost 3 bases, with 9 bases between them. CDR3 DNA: TGTGCCAGCAGTTTCCTGGACAGCTACGAGCAGTACTTC. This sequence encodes CASSFLDSYEQYF.

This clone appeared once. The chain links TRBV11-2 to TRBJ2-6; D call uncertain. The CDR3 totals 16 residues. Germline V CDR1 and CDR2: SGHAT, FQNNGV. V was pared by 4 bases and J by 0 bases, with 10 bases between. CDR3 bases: TGTGCCAGCAGCTCCGACACCTTCTCTGGGGCCAACGTCCTGACTTTC. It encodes CASSSDTFSGANVLTF.

CDR3 sequence: CASSLQGEGSNQPQHF. CDR3 DNA sequence: TGTGCCAGCAGTTTACAAGGGGAAGGGAGCAATCAGCCCCAGCATTTT. V and J are TRBV27 and TRBJ1-5; D is perhaps TRBD1 (5 bases). Trimming cost V 2 bases and J 1 base, with 12 bases left between them. The CDR3 has 16 amino acids. Germline V gene lookup returns CDR1 MNHEY and CDR2 SMNVEV (reference sequence).

CDR3 DNA: TGTGCCAGCAGTTTGGCCGTGGAGCCCCAGCATTTT. This encodes CASSLAVEPQHF. The chain recombines TRBV28 with TRBJ1-5; the D is unclear. Germline CDR1 is MDHEN and CDR2 is SYDVKM. Trimming stripped 3 bases from V and 8 bases from J, with 8 bases between. There are 12 residues in the CDR3.

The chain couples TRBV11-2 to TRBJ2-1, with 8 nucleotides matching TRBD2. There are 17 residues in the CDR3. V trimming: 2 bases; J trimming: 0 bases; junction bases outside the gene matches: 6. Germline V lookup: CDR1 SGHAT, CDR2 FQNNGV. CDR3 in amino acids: CASSLPGLASSYNEQFF. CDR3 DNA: TGTGCCAGCAGCTTACCAGGACTAGCCAGCTCCTACAATGAGCAGTTCTTC.

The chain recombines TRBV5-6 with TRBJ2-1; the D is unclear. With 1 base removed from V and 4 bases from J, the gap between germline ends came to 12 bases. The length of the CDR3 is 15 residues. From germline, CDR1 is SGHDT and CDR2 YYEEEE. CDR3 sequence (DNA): TGTGCCAGCAGCTTGCTTTCCAGGCTGTACAATGAGCAGTTCTTC. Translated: CASSLLSRLYNEQFF.

CDR3 DNA sequence: TGTGCCAGCAGTGCAAGCACACAGGGAACCTATGGCTACACCTTC. Protein: CASSASTQGTYGYTF. This rearrangement joins TRBV25-1 to TRBJ1-2, with D perhaps matching TRBD1 (6 bases). V was clipped by 4 bases and J by 4 bases, with 16 bases between them. CDR1 MGHDK and CDR2 SYGVNS come from the germline V gene. The CDR3 runs 15 residues.

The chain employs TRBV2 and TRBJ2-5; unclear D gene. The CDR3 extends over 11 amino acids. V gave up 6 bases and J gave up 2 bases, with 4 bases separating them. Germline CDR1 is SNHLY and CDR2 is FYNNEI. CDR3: CASSPQETQYF. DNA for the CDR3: TGTGCCAGCAGCCCTCAAGAGACCCAGTACTTC.

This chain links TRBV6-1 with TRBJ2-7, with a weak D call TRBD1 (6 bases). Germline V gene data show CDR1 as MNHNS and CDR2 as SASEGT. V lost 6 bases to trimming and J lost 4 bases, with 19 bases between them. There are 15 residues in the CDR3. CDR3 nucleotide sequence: TGTGCCAGCAGGAGAGTAGGACAGATTAATTACGAGCAGTACTTC. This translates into CASRRVGQINYEQYF.

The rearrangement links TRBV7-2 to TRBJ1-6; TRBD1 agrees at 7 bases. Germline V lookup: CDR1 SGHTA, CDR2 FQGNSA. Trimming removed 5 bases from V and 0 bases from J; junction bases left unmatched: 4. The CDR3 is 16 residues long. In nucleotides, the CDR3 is TGTGCCAGCAGCCTCAGGGGGAGCTCCTATAATTCACCCCTCCACTTT. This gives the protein CASSLRGSSYNSPLHF.

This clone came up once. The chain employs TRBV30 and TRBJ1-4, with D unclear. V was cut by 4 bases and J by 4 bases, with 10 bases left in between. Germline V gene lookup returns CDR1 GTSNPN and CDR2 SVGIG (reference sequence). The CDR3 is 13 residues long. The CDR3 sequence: CAWTGIYNEKLFF. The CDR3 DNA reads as TGTGCCTGGACAGGCATTTATAATGAAAAACTGTTTTTT.

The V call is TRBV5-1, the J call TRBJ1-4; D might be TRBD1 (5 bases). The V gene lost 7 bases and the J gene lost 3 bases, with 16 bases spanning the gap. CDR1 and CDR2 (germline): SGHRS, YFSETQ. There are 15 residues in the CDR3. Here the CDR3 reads CASRRGGAANEKLFF. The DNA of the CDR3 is TGCGCCAGCCGTCGGGGCGGGGCGGCTAATGAAAAACTGTTTTTT.

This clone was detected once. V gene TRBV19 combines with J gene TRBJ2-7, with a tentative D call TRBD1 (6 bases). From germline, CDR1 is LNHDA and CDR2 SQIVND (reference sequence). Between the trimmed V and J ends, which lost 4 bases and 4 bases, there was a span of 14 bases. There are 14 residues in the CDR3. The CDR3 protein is CASSTSGTRYEQYF. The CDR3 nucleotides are TGTGCCAGTAGTACCTCCGGGACAAGATACGAGCAGTACTTC.

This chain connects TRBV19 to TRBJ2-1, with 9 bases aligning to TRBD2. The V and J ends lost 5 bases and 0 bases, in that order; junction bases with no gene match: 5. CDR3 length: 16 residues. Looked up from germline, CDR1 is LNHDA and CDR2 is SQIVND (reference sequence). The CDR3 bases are TGTGCCAGTAGTCGCTCTAGCGGGAACTCCTACAATGAGCAGTTCTTC. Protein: CASSRSSGNSYNEQFF.

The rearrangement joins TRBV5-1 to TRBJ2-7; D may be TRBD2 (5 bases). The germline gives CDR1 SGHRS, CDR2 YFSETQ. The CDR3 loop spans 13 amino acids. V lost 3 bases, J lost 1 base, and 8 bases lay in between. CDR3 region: CASSSLGSYEQYF. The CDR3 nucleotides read TGCGCCAGCAGCTCACTAGGGTCCTACGAGCAGTACTTC.

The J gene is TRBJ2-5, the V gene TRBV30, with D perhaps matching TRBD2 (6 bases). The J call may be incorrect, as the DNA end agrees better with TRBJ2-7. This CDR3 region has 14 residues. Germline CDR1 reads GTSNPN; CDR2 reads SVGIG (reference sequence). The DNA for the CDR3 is TGTGCCTGGAGTGAGGGGCAAGGACTAAACGAGCAGTACTTC. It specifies CAWSEGQGLNEQYF.